Each of the 24 T cell receptor beta chains below was sequenced from the same sample in a study of T cells in placental villitis. General study results and limits: Placentae with villitis of unknown etiology showed clonal expansion, median clonality around 0.05 versus control approximately 0.0054.

These receptors' targets are unknown. The libraries were made with immunoSEQ v4. Libraries were prepared by immunoSEQ multiplex PCR; TCRdb keeps only in-frame clonotypes and omits some of them. The sample holds about 1,500 clones; more than 65% are singletons and the top ten take around 13%. The sample consisted of placental tissue containing maternal and fetal cells. These TCRs come from a human patient with villitis of unknown etiology; the placental T cells may come from both mother and fetus.

Turning to this clone: Only one base separates this from a far larger clonotype, so it likely reflects a read error. This chain's CDR3 is CASRSGRVTRELFF. The CDR3 DNA reads TGTGCCAGCAGAAGTGGCCGAGTCACCAGGGAGCTGTTTTTT. The chain joins TRBV27 to TRBJ2-2; D is unresolved. In germline, CDR1 is MNHEY, CDR2 SMNVEV (reference sequence). This CDR3 comprises 14 residues.

V gene TRBV30 combines with J gene TRBJ1-4; D is unclear. Between the trimmed V and J ends, which lost 0 bases and 8 bases, there was a span of 4 bases. The CDR3 contains 11 residues. CDR1 is GTSNPN and CDR2 is SVGIG in the germline V gene (reference sequence). As DNA, the CDR3 is TGTGCCTGGAGTGTAGGAGAAAAACTGTTTTTT. It yields the protein CAWSVGEKLFF.

This clone is large by share. V and J are TRBV19 and TRBJ1-1, with 8 bases identical to TRBD1. Germline loops: CDR1 LNHDA, CDR2 SQIVND (reference sequence). V shed 6 bases, J shed 1 base, and the junction held 4 bases outside the gene matches. The CDR3 totals 14 residues. The CDR3 DNA follows: TGTGCCAGTAGCTCAGGGGGCGGGAACACTGAAGCTTTCTTT. Amino acid sequence: CASSSGGGNTEAFF.

CDR3 nucleotides: TGTGCCAGTAGTATAGGGACTAGCAGGAATGAGCAGTTCTTC. This sequence encodes CASSIGTSRNEQFF. V usage is TRBV19 and J usage is TRBJ2-1; 8 bases match TRBD2. Germline CDR1 and CDR2: LNHDA and SQIVND (reference sequence). This CDR3 contains 14 residues. J was trimmed by 7 bases and V by 1 base; bases with no gene match: 3.

The V and J genes are TRBV5-5 and TRBJ2-1; D possibly corresponds to TRBD1 (6 bases). Deletions cut 4 bases from V and 9 bases from J, with 11 bases between. Germline lookup yields CDR1 SGHKS and CDR2 YYEKEE (reference sequence). The CDR3 extends over 12 amino acids. The CDR3 DNA reads as TGTGCCAGCAGCCTCACAGGGCCTGAGCAGTTCTTC. Translated: CASSLTGPEQFF.

V usage is TRBV27 and J usage is TRBJ2-7, with 11 bases lining up with TRBD2. The junction had 6 bases not matched to a gene; V was cut back by 5 bases and J by 0 bases. Germline V gene data show CDR1 as MNHEY and CDR2 as SMNVEV (reference sequence). The CDR3 extends over 16 amino acids. Here the CDR3 reads CASSLYGTSGSYEQYF. The CDR3 DNA reads as TGTGCCAGCAGTCTATACGGGACTAGCGGCTCCTACGAGCAGTACTTC.

This sequence joins TRBV21-1 and TRBJ2-5; the table's TRBD2 call for D was not verified on the DNA. TRBV21-1 is noted as a pseudogene. The CDR3 has 16 residues. Here the CDR3 reads CARLQGIAGVFETQYF. DNA of the CDR3: TGTGCCCGATTACAGGGAATTGCGGGAGTCTTCGAGACCCAGTACTTC.

J is TRBJ2-1 and V is TRBV3-1 (or the pseudogene TRBV3-2); D possibly corresponds to TRBD1 (5 bases). This CDR3 spans 17 amino acids. CDR1 is LGHDT, CDR2 YNNKEL, per germline (reference sequence). The V and J ends lost 5 bases and 8 bases respectively, with 25 bases between them. CDR3 region: CASSYPTGPLRVHEQFF. CDR3 nucleotide sequence: TGTGCCAGCAGCTACCCGACCGGGCCTCTCAGGGTCCATGAGCAGTTCTTC.

In regard to this clone: Germline is not matched at one junction end, which may reflect a read error. The V gene is TRBV18, the J gene TRBJ1-2; 7 nucleotides line up with TRBD1. Germline V gene sequence: CDR1 KGHSH, CDR2 LQKENI. This CDR3 spans 12 amino acids. CDR3 amino acids: CAGEDREGGYTF. The CDR3 DNA sequence: TGTGCCGGAGAAGACAGGGAGGGCGGCTATACCTTC.

The chain is built from TRBV7-2 and TRBJ2-5; TRBD1 matches 7 bases. Germline CDR1 is SGHTA and CDR2 is FQGNSA. The CDR3 has 13 residues. With 10 bases clipped from V and 5 bases from J, the junction kept 10 bases outside the gene matches. The chain's CDR3 is CANRLQGTETQYF. The CDR3 DNA follows: TGTGCCAACAGATTACAGGGGACGGAGACCCAGTACTTC.

This clone rates as large (0.1 to 1%). The rearrangement uses TRBV5-1 and TRBJ1-2; D gene ambiguous. Germline V gives CDR1 SGHRS, CDR2 YFSETQ. CDR3 length: 14 residues. V lost 1 base and J 7 bases, leaving 14 bases between the germline ends. The CDR3 sequence is CASSLSGQVVGYTF. In nucleotides, the CDR3 is TGCGCCAGCAGCTTGTCCGGCCAAGTCGTTGGCTACACCTTC.

In the case of this clone: Since a much larger clone is just one base distant, this may be a read error. The same CDR3 can be traced to other DNA sequences in this sample. This chain connects TRBV5-1 to TRBJ2-7; 8 bases are shared with TRBD2. Germline assignment: CDR1 SGHRS and CDR2 YFSETQ. The CDR3 is made up of 15 amino acids. As DNA, the CDR3 is TGCGCTAGCAGCTTGGTTGCGGGAGGAAGCAACGAGCAGTACTTC. Translation: CASSLVAGGSNEQYF.

V is TRBV6-2 or TRBV6-3 and J is TRBJ2-7; D is tentatively TRBD1 or TRBD2 (5 bases each). Germline V lookup: CDR1 MNHEY, CDR2 SVGEGT. Trimming cost V 1 base and J 3 bases, with 13 bases left between them. The CDR3 is 15 amino acids. CDR3 amino acids: CASSYLGTRFYEQYF. The CDR3 DNA is TGTGCCAGCAGTTACTTAGGGACCCGATTCTACGAGCAGTACTTC.

This sequence joins TRBV18 and TRBJ2-3; D gene uncertain. The ends were cut back, 4 bases at V and 2 bases at J, with 10 bases in the middle. The CDR3 spans 14 residues. Germline values: CDR1 KGHSH, CDR2 LQKENI. CDR3 in DNA: TGTGCCAGCTCACAAACTACCACCACAGATACGCAGTATTTT. As protein: CASSQTTTTDTQYF.

V gene TRBV13 combines with J gene TRBJ1-4; no reliable D call. This CDR3 region has 14 residues. V was clipped by 5 bases and J by 1 base, with 8 bases between them. Germline CDR1 is PRHDT and CDR2 is FYEKMQ (reference sequence). The CDR3 region has the DNA TGTGCCAGCAGCACCCGACAAACTAATGAAAAACTGTTTTTT. Its protein is CASSTRQTNEKLFF.

This chain links TRBV5-1 with TRBJ2-7; D remains ambiguous. Trimming left V 5 bases short and J 0 bases short, with 12 bases between. This CDR3 is 14 amino acids long. Germline values: CDR1 SGHRS, CDR2 YFSETQ. The CDR3 region is CASRGHVTSYEQYF. CDR3 coding DNA: TGCGCCAGCAGAGGGCACGTTACCTCCTACGAGCAGTACTTC.

The genes are TRBV2 and TRBJ2-1, with D hard to call. The germline V and J ends were trimmed by 8 bases and 9 bases, with 11 bases remaining between them. The germline gives CDR1 SNHLY, CDR2 FYNNEI. This CDR3 is built from 11 residues. CDR3: CASDLWSEQFF. As DNA, the CDR3 is TGTGCCAGCGATCTGTGGAGTGAGCAGTTCTTC.

This chain joins TRBV18 and TRBJ1-1; the match to TRBD1 covers 7 bases. Trimming removed 3 bases from V and 8 bases from J; junction bases left unmatched: 3. In germline, CDR1 is KGHSH, CDR2 LQKENI. This CDR3 comprises 12 residues. In DNA form, the CDR3 reads TGTGCCAGCTCACCCATGACAGGGGAAGCTTTCTTT. Its translation is CASSPMTGEAFF. Complete variable domain (other parts from reference TRBV18 and TRBJ1-1): NAGVMQNPRHLVRRRGQEARLRCSPMKGHSHVYWYRQLPEEGLKFMVYLQKENIIDESGMPKERFSAEFPKEGPSILRIQQVVRGDSAAYFCASSPMTGEAFFGQGTRLTVV.

The V and J genes are TRBV6-5 and TRBJ2-5; no firm D call. V was shortened by 7 bases and J by 4 bases, with 13 bases between the two germline ends. The CDR3 runs 13 residues. Germline values: CDR1 MNHEY, CDR2 SVGAGI. In DNA form, the CDR3 reads TGTGCCAGCACCTCGTCTGGCGCAGAGACCCAGTACTTC. Amino acids: CASTSSGAETQYF.

This clone came up a few times. This sequence joins TRBV13 and TRBJ2-5; no reliable D call. Germline V gene lookup returns CDR1 PRHDT and CDR2 FYEKMQ (reference sequence). The CDR3 sequence is 14 residues long. Trimming stripped 5 bases from V and 4 bases from J, with 14 bases between. The CDR3 sequence: CASSIRALGETQYF. CDR3 sequence (DNA): TGTGCCAGCAGCATTCGGGCTCTGGGAGAGACCCAGTACTTC.

J is TRBJ2-7 and V is TRBV6-1; D is perhaps TRBD2 (6 bases). CDR3 length: 14 residues. CDR1 is MNHNS and CDR2 is SASEGT in the germline V gene. Trimming removed 1 base from V and 4 bases from J, with 11 bases in between. CDR3 sequence reads: CASSEGTTQYEQYF. In DNA, the CDR3 is TGTGCCAGCAGTGAAGGGACTACCCAATACGAGCAGTACTTC.

The chain joins TRBV7-8 to TRBJ1-4; weak D call: TRBD1 (5 bases). The germline V gene has CDR1 SGHVS and CDR2 FQNEAQ. Trimming removed 1 base from V and 6 bases from J, with 15 bases in between. The CDR3 runs to 16 residues. The CDR3 DNA reads TGTGCCAGCAGCTTAGTCGCCGGGACCGCGGATGAAAAACTGTTTTTT. This gives the protein CASSLVAGTADEKLFF.

This clone was recorded a few times. In nucleotides, the CDR3 is TGTGCCAGCAGCTTCGGATCCTTCTCCTATAATTCACCCCTCCACTTT. This encodes CASSFGSFSYNSPLHF. V and J are TRBV7-8 and TRBJ1-6; D is unresolved. The germline V gene has CDR1 SGHVS and CDR2 FQNEAQ. With 3 bases removed from V and 0 bases from J, the gap between germline ends came to 9 bases. CDR3 length equals 16 residues.

By share of the sample, this clone is large (0.1 to 1%). The V and J genes are TRBV6-5 and TRBJ2-3; 10 bases line up with TRBD2. Trimming cost V 6 bases and J 6 bases; bases outside gene matches: 9. This CDR3 contains 15 residues. Germline CDR1 reads MNHEY; CDR2 reads SVGAGI. DNA for the CDR3: TGTGCCAGCAGCCCAACTAGCGGGAACTTGGATACGCAGTATTTT. Its translation: CASSPTSGNLDTQYF.